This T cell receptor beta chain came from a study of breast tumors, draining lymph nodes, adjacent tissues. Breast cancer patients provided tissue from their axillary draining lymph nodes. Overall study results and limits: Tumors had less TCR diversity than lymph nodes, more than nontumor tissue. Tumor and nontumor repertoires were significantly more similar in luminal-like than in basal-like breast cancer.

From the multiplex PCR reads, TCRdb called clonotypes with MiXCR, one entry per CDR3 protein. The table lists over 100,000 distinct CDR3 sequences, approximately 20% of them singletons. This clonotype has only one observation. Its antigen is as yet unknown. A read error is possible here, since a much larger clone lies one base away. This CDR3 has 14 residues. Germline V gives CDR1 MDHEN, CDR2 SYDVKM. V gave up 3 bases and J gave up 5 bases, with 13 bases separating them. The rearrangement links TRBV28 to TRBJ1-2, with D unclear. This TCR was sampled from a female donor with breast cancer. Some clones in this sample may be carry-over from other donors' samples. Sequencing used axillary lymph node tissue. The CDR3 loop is CASSFESAGYGYTF. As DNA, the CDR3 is TGTGCCAGCAGTTTTGAATCGGCGGGATATGGCTACACCTTC.